This TCR beta chain comes out of a study of blood T cell repertoires in COVID-19 (dated by TCRdb to 2020 to 2021). The study in broad terms: The collaborator samples originated in the United States, Italy and Spain and spanned the acute and convalescent phases of COVID-19. The prospective study material was composed of cDNA or gDNA derived from T cells, B-cell-depleted T cells, or PBMCs. Samples were obtained from the ongoing ImmuneRACE study (first 160 participants) and from 1,200 or so subjects provided by 6 global collaborators. A freely available public database, intended as a resource for researchers studying the immune response to SARS-CoV-2, is where the repertoires were released. The dataset comprised deeply sampled blood TCRbeta repertoires from subjects exposed to, actively infected with, or recovered from COVID-19. Where available, HLA class I and class II types were taken from metadata supplied by the sample provider and were not determined by assay-based typing. Sample metadata almost always included a de-identified subject ID, COVID-19 status, age in years and sex.

This clone was detected only once. What antigen it recognizes has not been identified. The sample holds no much larger clone one base away, and base qualities are not on file. Via the germline V gene (reference sequence), CDR1 is SGHNT and CDR2 YYREEE. V is shortened by 0 bases, J by 6 bases, and the region joining them spans 17 bases. The CDR3 holds 16 amino acids from the cysteine to the phenylalanine. The read is trimmed to its CDR3 DNA, 48 bases read in frame from base 1. TCRbeta CDR3 regions were amplified from genomic DNA by means of the immunoSEQ Assay, a bias-controlled multiplex PCR. Per the original workflow: The number of nucleated cells in each sample was estimated from the amplification of reference gene primers within the assay. To quantify the absolute abundance of each unique TCRbeta CDR3 rearrangement, sequence reads were collapsed and filtered. For each sample, productive Simpson clonality was calculated by taking the square root of Simpson's diversity index across productive rearrangements. The table comes from immuneACCESS by way of TCRdb, which keeps in-frame sequences with V and J called. Part of the clones is missing from these tables; in studies checked, under half for an unresolved V gene and the rest for unknown reasons. That table gives V, J and clone size, and the DNA gave D and trimming. This sample has just under 90,000 clones in its table, and more than 70% of those were observed once. The ten largest clonotypes hold under 0.6% of the sample.

Whole blood was collected in K2EDTA tubes by collaborating institutions according to the institutions' own protocols. For TCRbeta analysis, collaborators shipped samples as frozen whole blood, isolated PBMCs, or DNA extracted from either of those sample types. Overall results and qualifications from the work: How much clinical and demographic metadata was included differed by source and by participant, and the metadata was provided uncurated.

This sequence uses TRBV5-4 and TRBJ2-3; TRBD2 could be the D gene, as 6 bases match. The sequence came from a man aged 55 to 69 with acute or convalescent COVID-19. The sequencing sample was made of peripheral blood. The nucleotide sequence is given as TGTGCCAGCAGCTTGGCCGGTACGGGGGTTGGGGATACGCAGTATTTT. Protein translation: CASSLAGTGVGDTQYF. Outside the CDR3, residues come from the reference TRBV5-4 and TRBJ2-3 proteins, so the full variable domain is: ETGVTQSPTHLIKTRGQQVTLRCSSQSGHNTVSWYQQALGQGPQFIFQYYREEENGRGNFPPRFSGLQFPNYSSELNVNALELDDSALYLCASSLAGTGVGDTQYFGPGTRLTVL.